This TCR beta chain was captured in a study of blood T cell repertoires in COVID-19. About the research overall: Samples taken during acute and convalescent COVID-19 were collected in the United States, Italy and Spain. Sources were T cells, B-cell-depleted T cells, or PBMCs; the material itself was cDNA or gDNA.

CDR3 size: 14 residues. J was trimmed by 0 bases and V by 5 bases; bases with no gene match: 0. CDR1 LNHDA and CDR2 SQIVND come from the germline V gene (reference sequence). In the authors' methods: Amplified reference gene primers provided the basis for estimating nucleated cell counts. TCRdb keeps only in-frame clones here, not all; method: immunoSEQ multiplex PCR. The V and J calls and clone size come from that table; D and trimming were worked out from the DNA. The sample holds over 75,000 clones, over 70% seen once. The chain employs TRBV19 and TRBJ1-4; 7 nucleotides agree with TRBD1. The material sequenced was peripheral blood. The receptor was isolated from a man aged 50 to 60 who had recovered from COVID-19. The CDR3 coding sequence is TGTGCCAGTAGTGGGACAGCAACTAATGAAAAACTGTTTTTT. This sequence encodes CASSGTATNEKLFF.